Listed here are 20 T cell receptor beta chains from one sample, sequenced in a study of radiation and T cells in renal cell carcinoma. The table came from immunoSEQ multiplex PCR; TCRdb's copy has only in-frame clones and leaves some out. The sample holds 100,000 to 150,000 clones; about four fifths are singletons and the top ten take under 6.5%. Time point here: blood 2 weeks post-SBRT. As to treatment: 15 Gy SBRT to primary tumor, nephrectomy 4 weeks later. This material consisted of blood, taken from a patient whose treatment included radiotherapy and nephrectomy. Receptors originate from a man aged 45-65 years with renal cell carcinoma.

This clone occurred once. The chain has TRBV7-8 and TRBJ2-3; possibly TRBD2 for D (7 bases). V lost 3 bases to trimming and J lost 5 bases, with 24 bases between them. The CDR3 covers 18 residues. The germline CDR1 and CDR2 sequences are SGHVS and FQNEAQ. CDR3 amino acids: CASSFSGPGTGMLDTQYF. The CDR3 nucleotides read TGTGCCAGCAGCTTTAGCGGGCCCGGAACAGGGATGTTAGATACGCAGTATTTT.

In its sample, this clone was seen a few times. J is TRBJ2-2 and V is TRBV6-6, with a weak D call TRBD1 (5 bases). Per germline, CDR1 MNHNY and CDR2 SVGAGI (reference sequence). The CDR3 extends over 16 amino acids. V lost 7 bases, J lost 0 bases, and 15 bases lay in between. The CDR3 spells CASTLADTTNTGELFF. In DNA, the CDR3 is TGTGCCAGCACCTTGGCGGACACCACGAACACCGGGGAGCTGTTTTTT.

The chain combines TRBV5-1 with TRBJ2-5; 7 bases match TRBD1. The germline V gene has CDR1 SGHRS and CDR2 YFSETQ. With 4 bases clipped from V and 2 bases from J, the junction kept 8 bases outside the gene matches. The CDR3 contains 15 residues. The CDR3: CASSGLATGQETQYF. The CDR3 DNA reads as TGCGCCAGCAGCGGTTTAGCGACAGGGCAAGAGACCCAGTACTTC.

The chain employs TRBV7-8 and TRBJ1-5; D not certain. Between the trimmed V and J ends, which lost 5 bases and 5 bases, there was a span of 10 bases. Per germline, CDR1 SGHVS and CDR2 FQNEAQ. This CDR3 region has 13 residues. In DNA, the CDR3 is TGTGCCAGCAGCAGACAAGGAGATCAGCCCCAGCATTTT. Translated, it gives CASSRQGDQPQHF.

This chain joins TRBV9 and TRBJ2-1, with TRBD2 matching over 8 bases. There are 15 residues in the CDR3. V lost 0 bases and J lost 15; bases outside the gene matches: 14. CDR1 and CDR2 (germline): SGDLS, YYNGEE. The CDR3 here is CASSVARTSSYRLFF. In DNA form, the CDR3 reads TGTGCCAGCAGCGTAGCCAGGACTAGCTCGTATAGGCTGTTCTTC.

In DNA form, the CDR3 reads TGTGCAAGTCGCCGTCGAGAGGACACCGGGGAGCTGTTTTTT. It translates to CASRRREDTGELFF. The V gene is TRBV12-2, the J gene TRBJ2-2; the D call in the table, TRBD2, was not verified against the DNA. TRBV12-2 corresponds to a pseudogene. The CDR3 consists of 14 residues.

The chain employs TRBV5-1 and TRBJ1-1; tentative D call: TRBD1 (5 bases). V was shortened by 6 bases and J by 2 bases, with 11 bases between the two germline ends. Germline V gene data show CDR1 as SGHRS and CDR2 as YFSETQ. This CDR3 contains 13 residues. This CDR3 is CASMRDGNTEAFF. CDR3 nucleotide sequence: TGCGCCAGCATGAGGGACGGCAACACTGAAGCTTTCTTT.

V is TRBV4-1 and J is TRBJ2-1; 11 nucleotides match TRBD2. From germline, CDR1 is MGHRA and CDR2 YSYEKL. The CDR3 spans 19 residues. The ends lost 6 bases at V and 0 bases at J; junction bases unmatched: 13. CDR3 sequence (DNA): TGCGCCAGCAGACAATCGTCCCTAGCGGGAGGTAGCTCCTACAATGAGCAGTTCTTC. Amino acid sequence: CASRQSSLAGGSSYNEQFF.

The CDR3 bases are TGTGCCAGCAGCGTTCGGACAGGTTCCTACGAGCAGTACTTC. Protein product: CASSVRTGSYEQYF. This chain uses TRBV7-6 with TRBJ2-7; 7 bases map to TRBD1. Germline V CDR1 and CDR2: SGHVS, FNYEAQ. Trimming at V came to 5 bases and at J to 1 base, leaving 5 bases not matched to a gene. This CDR3 is 14 amino acids long. Full variable domain (rest looked up from reference TRBV7-6 and TRBJ2-7): GAGVSQSPRYKVTKRGQDVALRCDPISGHVSLYWYRQALGQGPEFLTYFNYEAQQDKSGLPNDRFSAERPEGSISTLTIQRTEQRDSAMYRCASSVRTGSYEQYFGPGTRLTVT.

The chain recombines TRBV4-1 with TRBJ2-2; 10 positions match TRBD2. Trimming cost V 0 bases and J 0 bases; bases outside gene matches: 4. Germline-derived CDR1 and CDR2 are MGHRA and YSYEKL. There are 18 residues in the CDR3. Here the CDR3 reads CASSQDQGTSANTGELFF. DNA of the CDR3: TGCGCCAGCAGCCAAGATCAGGGGACTAGCGCGAACACCGGGGAGCTGTTTTTT.

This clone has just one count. The CDR3 region is CASSLSGGGYEQYF. CDR3 DNA: TGTGCCAGCAGCTTGTCCGGGGGCGGATACGAGCAGTACTTC. The chain is built from TRBV5-4 and TRBJ2-7; possibly TRBD1 or TRBD2 for D (6 bases each). The V gene's germline CDR1 is SGHNT and CDR2 YYREEE (reference sequence). This CDR3 comprises 14 residues. V lost 1 base, J lost 4 bases, and 12 bases lay in between.

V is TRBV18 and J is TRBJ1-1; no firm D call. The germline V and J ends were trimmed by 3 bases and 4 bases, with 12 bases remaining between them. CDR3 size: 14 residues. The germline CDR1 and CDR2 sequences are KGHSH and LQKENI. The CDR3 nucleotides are TGTGCCAGCTCACCTCAGGACGGGAGCACTGAAGCTTTCTTT. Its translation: CASSPQDGSTEAFF.

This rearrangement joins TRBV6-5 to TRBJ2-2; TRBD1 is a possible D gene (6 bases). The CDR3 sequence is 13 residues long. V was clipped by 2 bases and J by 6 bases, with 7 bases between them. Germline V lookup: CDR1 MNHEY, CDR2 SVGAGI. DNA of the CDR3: TGTGCCAGCAGTTACGAGGGGGCCGGGGAGCTGTTTTTT. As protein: CASSYEGAGELFF.

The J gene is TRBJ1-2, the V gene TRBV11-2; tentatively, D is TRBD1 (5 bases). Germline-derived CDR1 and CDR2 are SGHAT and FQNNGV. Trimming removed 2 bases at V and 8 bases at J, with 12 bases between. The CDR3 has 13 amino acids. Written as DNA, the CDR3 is TGTGCCAGCAGCTTACCAGGGACTTTGGGCTACACCTTC. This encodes CASSLPGTLGYTF.

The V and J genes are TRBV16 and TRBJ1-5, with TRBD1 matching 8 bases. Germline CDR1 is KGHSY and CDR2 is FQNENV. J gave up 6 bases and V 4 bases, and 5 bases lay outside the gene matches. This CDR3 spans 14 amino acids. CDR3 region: CASSLGQGGQPQHF. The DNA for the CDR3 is TGTGCCAGCAGCCTTGGACAGGGAGGTCAGCCCCAGCATTTT.

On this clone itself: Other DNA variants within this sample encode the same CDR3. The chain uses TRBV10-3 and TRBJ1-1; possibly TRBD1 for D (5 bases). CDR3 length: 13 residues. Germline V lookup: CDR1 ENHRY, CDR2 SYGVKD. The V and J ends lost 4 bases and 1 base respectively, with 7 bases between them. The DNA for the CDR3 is TGTGCCATCAGTGGTACAGGGAACACTGAAGCTTTCTTT. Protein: CAISGTGNTEAFF.

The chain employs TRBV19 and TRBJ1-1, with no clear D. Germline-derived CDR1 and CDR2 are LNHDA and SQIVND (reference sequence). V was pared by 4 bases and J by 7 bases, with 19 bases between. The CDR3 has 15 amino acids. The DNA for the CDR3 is TGTGCCAGTAGTACCCTGCTCGGCGTCGGTAGTGAAGCTTTCTTT. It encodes CASSTLLGVGSEAFF.

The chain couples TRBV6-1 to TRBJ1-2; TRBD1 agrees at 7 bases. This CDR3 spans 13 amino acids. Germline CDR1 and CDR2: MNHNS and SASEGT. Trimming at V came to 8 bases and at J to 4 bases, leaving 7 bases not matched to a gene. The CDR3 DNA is TGTGCCAGCCAGAACCAGGGGGTCTATGGCTACACCTTC. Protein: CASQNQGVYGYTF.

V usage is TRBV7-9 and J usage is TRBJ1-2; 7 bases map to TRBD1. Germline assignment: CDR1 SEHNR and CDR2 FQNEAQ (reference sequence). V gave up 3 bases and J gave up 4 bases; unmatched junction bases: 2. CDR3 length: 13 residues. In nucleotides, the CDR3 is TGTGCCAGCAGCTTCTCAGGGGGCTATGGCTACACCTTC. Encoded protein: CASSFSGGYGYTF.

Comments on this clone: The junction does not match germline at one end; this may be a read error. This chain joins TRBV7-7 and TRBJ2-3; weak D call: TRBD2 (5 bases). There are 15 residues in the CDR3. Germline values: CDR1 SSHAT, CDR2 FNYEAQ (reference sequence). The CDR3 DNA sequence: TGTGCTAGCAGCGAGATCGGCGGGAGCACAGATACGCAGTATTTT. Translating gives CASSEIGGSTDTQYF. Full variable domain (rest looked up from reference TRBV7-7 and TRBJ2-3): GAGVSQSPRYKVTKRGQDVTLRCDPISSHATLYWYQQALGQGPEFLTYFNYEAQPDKSGLPSDRFSAERPEGSISTLTIQRTEQRDSAMYRCASSEIGGSTDTQYFGPGTRLTVL.